These 8 T cell receptor beta chains were sequenced from one sample in a study of control samples from healthy donors and cancer patients. TCRdb keeps only in-frame clones here, not all; method: immunoSEQ multiplex PCR. The sample has about 140,000 clones, about 90% seen once. Sequencing input: blood. The receptor set was obtained from a man aged 18-30 years in good health.

The chain has TRBV7-2 and TRBJ2-7, with 10 bases matching TRBD1. The CDR3 runs to 16 residues. Germline CDR1 is SGHTA and CDR2 is FQGNSA. The ends lost 4 bases at V and 2 bases at J; junction bases unmatched: 8. CDR3 sequence: CASSSHRGQGTYEQYF. The CDR3 DNA is TGTGCCAGCAGCTCGCACCGGGGACAGGGGACCTACGAGCAGTACTTC. Full variable domain (rest looked up from reference TRBV7-2 and TRBJ2-7): GAGVSQSPSNKVTEKGKDVELRCDPISGHTALYWYRQSLGQGLEFLIYFQGNSAPDKSGLPSDRFSAERTGGSVSTLTIQRTQQEDSAVYLCASSSHRGQGTYEQYFGPGTRLTVT.

This clone was seen only a few times. The chain has TRBV5-5 and TRBJ1-1; D not resolved. V was cut by 0 bases and J by 7 bases, with 10 bases left in between. The CDR3 consists of 13 residues. Per the germline V gene, CDR1 is SGHKS and CDR2 is YYEKEE (reference sequence). The CDR3 DNA sequence: TGTGCCAGCAGCTTGGCCCGACGGATTGAAGCTTTCTTT. Its protein product is CASSLARRIEAFF.

The chain is built from TRBV12-3 or TRBV12-4 and TRBJ2-7, with D perhaps matching TRBD2 (6 bases). This CDR3 comprises 13 residues. Between the trimmed V and J ends, which lost 11 bases and 0 bases, there was a span of 14 bases. The CDR3 protein is CASGVGVSYEQYF. CDR3 sequence (DNA): TGTGCCTCGGGGGTCGGGGTCTCCTACGAGCAGTACTTC.

This chain connects TRBV19 to TRBJ1-1; D not resolved. The CDR3 contains 13 residues. Trimming cost V 3 bases and J 10 bases, with 15 bases left between them. Germline V gene lookup returns CDR1 LNHDA and CDR2 SQIVND (reference sequence). CDR3 region: CASSILEPTGAFF. CDR3 coding DNA: TGTGCCAGTAGTATTCTTGAGCCAACGGGAGCTTTCTTT.

This chain uses TRBV5-1 with TRBJ2-5, with a possible D match to TRBD1 (5 bases). The CDR3 loop spans 17 amino acids. The germline V gene encodes CDR1 SGHRS and CDR2 YFSETQ. Trimming shortened V by 0 bases and J by 1 base, and 16 bases separated the two germline ends. The CDR3 here is CASSLGLVQVVQETQYF. The CDR3 DNA reads TGCGCCAGCAGCTTGGGACTTGTACAGGTGGTCCAAGAGACCCAGTACTTC. Variable domain in full (rest from reference TRBV5-1 and TRBJ2-5): KAGVTQTPRYLIKTRGQQVTLSCSPISGHRSVSWYQQTPGQGLQFLFEYFSETQRNKGNFPGRFSGRQFSNSRSEMNVSTLELGDSALYLCASSLGLVQVVQETQYFGPGTRLLVL.

The genes are TRBV28 and TRBJ1-1; no clear D. This CDR3 comprises 18 residues. Germline CDR1 MDHEN, CDR2 SYDVKM. The V end was cut by 7 bases, the J end by 5 bases, with 29 bases between. The CDR3 region is CASNAWSESHHVGTEAFF. The CDR3 nucleotides are TGTGCCAGCAACGCTTGGTCGGAGAGCCACCATGTTGGTACTGAAGCTTTCTTT.

The chain uses TRBV7-9 and TRBJ2-7, with unresolved D. The CDR3 runs to 12 residues. Germline CDR1 and CDR2: SEHNR and FQNEAQ (reference sequence). The V and J ends lost 2 bases and 5 bases respectively, with 7 bases between them. As DNA, the CDR3 is TGTGCCAGCAGCTTATCTTGGGACGAGCAGTACTTC. This translates into CASSLSWDEQYF.

The chain's CDR3 is CASSPDSAYGYTF. The CDR3 DNA is TGTGCCAGCTCACCAGACAGTGCCTATGGCTACACCTTC. This chain joins TRBV18 and TRBJ1-2; tentatively, D is TRBD1 (5 bases). The CDR3 runs to 13 residues. V shed 2 bases and J shed 4 bases, with 8 bases lying between them. Germline values: CDR1 KGHSH, CDR2 LQKENI.